This is a list of T cell receptor beta chains from one sample in a study of cytomegalovirus exposure and HLA in healthy donors. Generated by immunoSEQ multiplex PCR, the TCRdb table keeps only in-frame clones and is missing some. The sample consists of about 130,000 clones, roughly 70% of them appearing once. Sequences were obtained from PBMCs. These TCRs come from a man aged 45 to 65 in good health and CMV-seropositive. The CDR3 runs from the conserved cysteine through the conserved F or W. Each record gives: V gene, J gene, D gene, CDR3 protein. The D gene is left open where the match is weak.

V gene: TRBV5-4; J gene: TRBJ1-6; D gene: .; CDR3 protein: CASSLGGNTNSPLHF
V gene: TRBV25-1; J gene: TRBJ2-5; D gene: TRBD1; CDR3 protein: CASSEFTGGQETQYF
V gene: TRBV15; J gene: TRBJ1-3; D gene: .; CDR3 protein: CATSRGPGGNTIYF
V gene: TRBV7-9; J gene: TRBJ1-2; D gene: .; CDR3 protein: CASSLATANYGYTF
V gene: TRBV6-6; J gene: TRBJ1-2; D gene: .; CDR3 protein: CASSYEGTTNYGYTF
V gene: TRBV4-2; J gene: TRBJ2-7; D gene: TRBD2; CDR3 protein: CASSQGPSGAYEQYF
V gene: TRBV27; J gene: TRBJ2-7; D gene: TRBD1; CDR3 protein: CASSPKTGYEQYF
V gene: TRBV11-2; J gene: TRBJ1-4; D gene: .; CDR3 protein: CASSSPPRGFATNEKLFF
V gene: TRBV18; J gene: TRBJ1-4; D gene: .; CDR3 protein: CASSPRKVRGEKLFF
V gene: TRBV6-5; J gene: TRBJ1-5; D gene: .; CDR3 protein: CATRRDSLPNQPQHF
V gene: TRBV4-1; J gene: TRBJ1-4; D gene: TRBD1; CDR3 protein: CASSLDRGDEKLFF
V gene: TRBV29-1; J gene: TRBJ2-3; D gene: .; CDR3 protein: CSVVPPGDTQYF
V gene: TRBV5-4; J gene: TRBJ2-1; D gene: TRBD2; CDR3 protein: CASSPGGLAGGPEQFF
V gene: TRBV4-1; J gene: TRBJ1-5; D gene: .; CDR3 protein: CASSQGLNQPQHF
V gene: TRBV18; J gene: TRBJ2-3; D gene: .; CDR3 protein: CASSPPLYDREADTQYF
V gene: TRBV6-5; J gene: TRBJ2-3; D gene: .; CDR3 protein: CASSTSGLSTDTQYF
V gene: TRBV7-9; J gene: TRBJ2-7; D gene: TRBD1; CDR3 protein: CASSLDRGRDEQYF
V gene: TRBV19; J gene: TRBJ2-1; D gene: TRBD2; CDR3 protein: CAAGVSIGYNEQFF
V gene: TRBV19; J gene: TRBJ1-1; D gene: TRBD1; CDR3 protein: CASIQRGQGSATEAFF
V gene: TRBV11-2; J gene: TRBJ2-1; D gene: TRBD2; CDR3 protein: CASSLGGGRKQFF
V gene: TRBV29-1; J gene: TRBJ1-1; D gene: .; CDR3 protein: CSVEGQNTEAFF
V gene: TRBV19; J gene: TRBJ2-7; D gene: .; CDR3 protein: CASSIDGASKAYEQYF
V gene: TRBV4-2; J gene: TRBJ2-7; D gene: TRBD2; CDR3 protein: CASSQGPGLAVEQYF